These 9 T cell receptor beta chains share one sample of origin, sequenced in a study of T cells after yellow fever vaccination. TCRdb re-called the 5' RACE reads with MiXCR, one entry per CDR3 protein. The table has roughly 300,000 distinct CDR3 sequences, around 6.8% seen once; the top ten hold roughly a sixth. This specimen was PBMCs, taken roughly 46 days after the first yellow fever vaccination. The source is a man between 18 and 35 years old who received the YFV17D yellow fever vaccine.

This clonotype was seen a single time. A much larger clonotype is one base distant, so this may be a read error. The chain combines TRBV20-1 with TRBJ2-5; 11 bases align to TRBD2. Unmatched junction bases numbered 6, after V lost 3 bases and J lost 6 bases. The germline V gene has CDR1 DFQATT and CDR2 SNEGSKA (reference sequence). This CDR3 region has 14 residues. DNA for the CDR3: TGCAGTGCTAGGAAACTAGCGGGGGTGCAGACCCAGTACTTC. Amino acid sequence: CSARKLAGVQTQYF.

This clonotype occurred a few times. The chain joins TRBV24-1 to TRBJ2-1, with 10 bases identical to TRBD1. Germline CDR1 KGHDR, CDR2 SFDVKD. Trimming took 4 bases from V and 3 from J; bases not matched to a gene: 5. This CDR3 contains 16 residues. CDR3 bases: TGTGCCACCAGTGACCCCGGACAGGGGGGCTACAATGAGCAGTTCTTC. It codes for CATSDPGQGGYNEQFF.

This sequence joins TRBV11-2 and TRBJ2-5; no definite D call. CDR1 SGHAT and CDR2 FQNNGV come from the germline V gene. V was trimmed by 0 bases and J by 2 bases, leaving 13 bases between them. This CDR3 is built from 16 residues. The CDR3 protein is CASSLEVTATQETQYF. The CDR3 DNA is TGTGCCAGCAGCTTAGAAGTTACGGCTACTCAAGAGACCCAGTACTTC.

The chain recombines TRBV20-1 with TRBJ2-5; TRBD2 is a possible D gene (5 bases). V lost 0 bases and J lost 7, with 18 bases in between. The germline V gene encodes CDR1 DFQATT and CDR2 SNEGSKA (reference sequence). This CDR3 has 15 amino acids. CDR3 in DNA: TGCAGTGCTAGAGATGATGGTAGCGCCGTCGGGACCCAGTACTTC. It specifies CSARDDGSAVGTQYF.

The chain carries TRBV20-1 and TRBJ2-7; D possibly corresponds to TRBD1 (5 bases). The CDR3 runs to 13 residues. V was clipped by 2 bases and J by 2 bases, with 10 bases between them. Germline V gene lookup returns CDR1 DFQATT and CDR2 SNEGSKA (reference sequence). CDR3 nucleotide sequence: TGCAGTGCTAGAAGTCAGGGTCCCTACGAGCAGTACGTC. Translated, it gives CSARSQGPYEQYV.

This sequence joins TRBV23-1 and TRBJ2-1; 8 bases map to TRBD1. TRBV23-1 is placed among ORFs of uncertain function. The junction had 6 bases not matched to a gene; V was cut back by 3 bases and J by 8 bases. This CDR3 is 14 amino acids long. For the CDR3, the DNA is TGCGCCAGCAGTCAGGACAGGGAGAACTATGAGCAGTTCTTC. Protein sequence: CASSQDRENYEQFF.

In its sample, this clonotype was seen a few times. The chain carries TRBV3-1 and TRBJ2-1; maybe TRBD1 (5 bases). CDR3 length: 14 amino acids. V was trimmed by 3 bases and J by 1 base, leaving 7 bases between them. From germline, CDR1 is LGHDT and CDR2 YNNKEL (reference sequence). CDR3 protein: CASSQTASYNEQFF. DNA of the CDR3: TGTGCCAGCAGCCAGACAGCGTCCTACAATGAGCAGTTCTTC.

Many counts were recorded for this clonotype. This chain connects TRBV18 to TRBJ2-5; unclear D gene. V was shortened by 2 bases and J by 6 bases, with 7 bases between the two germline ends. Germline values: CDR1 KGHSH, CDR2 LQKENI. CDR3 size: 12 residues. CDR3 nucleotides: TGTGCCAGCTCACCAGGAAGGAAGACCCAGTACTTC. This encodes CASSPGRKTQYF.

Concerning this clonotype itself: Sequence at one end of the junction differs from germline and may be a read error. The J gene is TRBJ2-3, the V gene TRBV11-2; D uncertain. The germline gives CDR1 SGHAT, CDR2 FQNNGV. The CDR3 runs 11 residues. For the CDR3, the DNA is TGTGCCAGCAGCTTAGGCCCAATTGAGGATTTT. Its translation is CASSLGPIEDF.